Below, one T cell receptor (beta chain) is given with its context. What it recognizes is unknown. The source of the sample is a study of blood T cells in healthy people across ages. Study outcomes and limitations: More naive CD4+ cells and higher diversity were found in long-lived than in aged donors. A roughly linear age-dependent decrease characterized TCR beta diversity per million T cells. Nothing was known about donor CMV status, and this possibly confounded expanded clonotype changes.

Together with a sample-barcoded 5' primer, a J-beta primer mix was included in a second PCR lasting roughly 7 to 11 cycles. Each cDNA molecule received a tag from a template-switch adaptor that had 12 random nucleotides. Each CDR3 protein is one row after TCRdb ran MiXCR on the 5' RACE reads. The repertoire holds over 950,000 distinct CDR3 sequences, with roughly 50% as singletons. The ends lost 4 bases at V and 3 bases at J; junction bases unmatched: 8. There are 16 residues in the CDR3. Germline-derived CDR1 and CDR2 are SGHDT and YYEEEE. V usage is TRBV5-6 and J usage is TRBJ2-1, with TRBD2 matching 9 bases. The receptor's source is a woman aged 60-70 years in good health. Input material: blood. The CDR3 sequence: CASSEQTSGYYNEQFF. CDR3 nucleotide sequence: TGTGCCAGCAGCGAGCAGACTAGCGGATACTACAATGAGCAGTTCTTC.